By sample share, the clone carrying this T cell receptor (beta chain) is medium-sized (0.01 to 0.1%). This sample is drawn from a study of spatial heterogeneity in lung cancer. Regarding time point: blood at routine non-recurrence follow-up after resection. Unmatched junction bases numbered 11, after V lost 5 bases and J lost 1 base. This CDR3 spans 19 amino acids. Germline CDR1 is MGHDK and CDR2 is SYGVNS. TCRdb itself ran the 5' RACE reads through MiXCR, one entry per CDR3 protein. Of just over 70,000 distinct CDR3 sequences listed, 8% to 9.5% are singletons. The sample consisted of PBMCs, taken at follow-up. This TCR came from a female donor with early-stage non-small cell lung cancer. J is TRBJ2-1 and V is TRBV25-1; 13 bases are a match to TRBD2. This CDR3 reads CASSSSTSGRRGSYNEQFF. The CDR3 coding sequence is TGTGCCAGCAGTTCCTCGACTAGCGGGAGGCGCGGTTCCTACAATGAGCAGTTCTTC.